The clone carrying this TCR beta chain was seen only once. The method was immunoSEQ multiplex PCR; TCRdb's version includes in-frame clones alone and lacks a portion of them. The sample lists about 230,000 clones, over 70% occurring once. This specimen belongs to a study of blood T cell repertoires in COVID-19. The ends lost 5 bases at V and 8 bases at J; junction bases unmatched: 6. Germline CDR1 reads MDHEN; CDR2 reads SYDVKM. The CDR3 totals 13 residues. The chain links TRBV28 to TRBJ1-1; 9 nucleotides line up with TRBD1. Sequencing used PBMCs or T cells enriched from blood (not recorded which). The receptor comes from a woman in her thirties who had been exposed to COVID-19. This chain's CDR3 is CASSPWDRDEAFF. The CDR3 nucleotides read TGTGCCAGCAGTCCCTGGGACAGGGACGAAGCTTTCTTT.